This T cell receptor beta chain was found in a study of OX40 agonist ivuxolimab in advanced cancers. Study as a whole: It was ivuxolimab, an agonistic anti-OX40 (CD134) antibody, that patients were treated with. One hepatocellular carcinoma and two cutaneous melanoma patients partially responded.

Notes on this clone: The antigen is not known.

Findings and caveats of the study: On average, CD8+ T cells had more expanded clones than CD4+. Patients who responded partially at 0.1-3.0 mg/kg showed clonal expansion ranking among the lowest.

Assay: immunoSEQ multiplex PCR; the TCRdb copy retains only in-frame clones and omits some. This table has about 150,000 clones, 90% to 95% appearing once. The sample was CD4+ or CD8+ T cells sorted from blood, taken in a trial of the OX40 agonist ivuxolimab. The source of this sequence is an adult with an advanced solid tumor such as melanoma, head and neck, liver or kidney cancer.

The chain's CDR3 is CASSPRLGRASYNEQFF. DNA for the CDR3: TGTGCCAGCAGCCCACGTCTTGGGAGGGCCTCCTACAATGAGCAGTTCTTC. The rearrangement joins TRBV7-9 to TRBJ2-1, with 7 nucleotides matching TRBD2. The germline gives CDR1 SEHNR, CDR2 FQNEAQ (reference sequence). This CDR3 comprises 17 residues. J gave up 0 bases and V 5 bases, and 10 bases lay outside the gene matches.